This T cell receptor (beta chain) emerged from a study of PD-1 blockade in classical Hodgkin lymphoma. Across the study: Administration of nivolumab to patients was at 3 mg/kg intravenously every 2 weeks. Study-wide findings and caveats: The authors have not defined what causes the repertoire differences, possibly disease activity or prior therapy. Compared with healthy donors, newly diagnosed patients reportedly showed lower baseline TCR diversity.

With no exception, relapse followed autologous stem cell transplantation in all patients, and brentuximab vedotin exposure varied. Comments on this clone: Its target is unknown.

V lost 1 base, J lost 2 bases, and 11 bases lay in between. CDR1 and CDR2 from the germline V gene are MDHEN and SYDVKM. The CDR3 sequence is 16 residues long. The data were produced by immunoSEQ multiplex PCR, yet TCRdb's version contains in-frame clones alone and is incomplete. The data show tens of thousands of clones, roughly 90% seen once. This clonotype originated in a human donor with classical Hodgkin lymphoma. V gene TRBV28 combines with J gene TRBJ1-4; D is possibly TRBD1 (6 bases). The sequencing here drew on peripheral blood mononuclear cells (PBMCs), taken at baseline. CDR3 in amino acids: CASSLSGGRTNEKLFF. The CDR3 nucleotides read TGTGCCAGCAGTTTATCCGGGGGCCGGACTAATGAAAAACTGTTTTTT.